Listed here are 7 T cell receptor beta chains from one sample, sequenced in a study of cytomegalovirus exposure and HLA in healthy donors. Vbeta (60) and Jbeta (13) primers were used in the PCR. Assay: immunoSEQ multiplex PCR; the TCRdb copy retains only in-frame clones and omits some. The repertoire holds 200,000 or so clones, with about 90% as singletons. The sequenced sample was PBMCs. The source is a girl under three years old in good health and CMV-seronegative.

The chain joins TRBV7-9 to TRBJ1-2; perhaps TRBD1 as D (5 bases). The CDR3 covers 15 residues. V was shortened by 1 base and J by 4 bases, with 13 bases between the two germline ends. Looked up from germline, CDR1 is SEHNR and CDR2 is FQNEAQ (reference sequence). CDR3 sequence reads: CASSLDSGPLYGYTF. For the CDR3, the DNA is TGTGCCAGCAGCTTAGATTCAGGGCCACTCTATGGCTACACCTTC.

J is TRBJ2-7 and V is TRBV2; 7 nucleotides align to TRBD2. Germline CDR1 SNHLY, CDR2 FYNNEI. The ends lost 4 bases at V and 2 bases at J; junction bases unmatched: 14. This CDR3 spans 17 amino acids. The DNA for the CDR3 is TGTGCCAGCAGTGTATTGAGGGGAGGGATTAATACCTACGAGCAGTACTTC. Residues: CASSVLRGGINTYEQYF.

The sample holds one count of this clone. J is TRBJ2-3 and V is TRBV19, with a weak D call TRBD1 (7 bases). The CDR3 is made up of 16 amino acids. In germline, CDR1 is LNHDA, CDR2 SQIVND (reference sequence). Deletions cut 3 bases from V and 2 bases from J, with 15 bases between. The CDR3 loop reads CASSIRGDRYTDTQYF. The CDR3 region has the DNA TGTGCCAGTAGTATTAGGGGGGACAGATACACAGATACGCAGTATTTT.

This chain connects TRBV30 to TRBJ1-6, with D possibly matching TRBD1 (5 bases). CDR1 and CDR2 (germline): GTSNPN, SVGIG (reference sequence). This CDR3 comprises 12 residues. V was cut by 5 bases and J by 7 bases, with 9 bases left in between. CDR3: CAWARVNSPLHF. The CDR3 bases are TGTGCCTGGGCCAGGGTAAATTCACCCCTCCACTTT.

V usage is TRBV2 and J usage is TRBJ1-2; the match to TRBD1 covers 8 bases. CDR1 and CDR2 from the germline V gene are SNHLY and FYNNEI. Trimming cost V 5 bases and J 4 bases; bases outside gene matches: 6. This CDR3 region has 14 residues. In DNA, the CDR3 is TGTGCCAGCAGTCGGACAGGGCAATCCTATGGCTACACCTTC. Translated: CASSRTGQSYGYTF.

This chain's CDR3 is CASSPSGSNEQFF. DNA of the CDR3: TGTGCCAGCAGCCCTAGCGGGAGCAATGAGCAGTTCTTC. The J gene is TRBJ2-1, the V gene TRBV7-6, with 10 bases lining up with TRBD2. V gave up 5 bases and J gave up 6 bases; unmatched junction bases: 1. Germline V gene sequence: CDR1 SGHVS, CDR2 FNYEAQ. The CDR3 runs 13 residues.

The CDR3 nucleotides are TGTGCCAGCAGCTTTGAGATTCCTGGGGCCAACGTCCTGACTTTC. It specifies CASSFEIPGANVLTF. The chain uses TRBV7-9 and TRBJ2-6; D is uncertain. The germline CDR1 and CDR2 sequences are SEHNR and FQNEAQ (reference sequence). Trimming stripped 3 bases from V and 2 bases from J, with 8 bases between. The CDR3 runs to 15 residues.